Following are 20 T cell receptor beta chains from one sample sequenced in a study of blood T cells in healthy people across ages. A sample-barcoded 5' primer and a J-beta primer mix were used in a second PCR of roughly 6 to 11 cycles. TCRdb fed the 5' RACE reads into MiXCR, producing one record per CDR3 protein. The sample records 1,500,000 or so distinct CDR3 sequences, 55% to 75% being singletons. Input material: blood. The source of these receptors is a young man in good health.

The V call is TRBV18, the J call TRBJ2-3; D remains unclear. V lost 1 base and J 1 base, leaving 9 bases between the germline ends. The CDR3 totals 15 residues. Germline CDR1 is KGHSH and CDR2 is LQKENI. The CDR3 nucleotides are TGTGCCAGCTCACCACGAGTATGGGGCACAGATACGCAGTATTTT. Protein: CASSPRVWGTDTQYF.

This chain links TRBV20-1 with TRBJ2-5; 11 bases match TRBD2. There are 13 residues in the CDR3. Germline lookup yields CDR1 DFQATT and CDR2 SNEGSKA (reference sequence). J gave up 9 bases and V 5 bases, and 8 bases lay outside the gene matches. The CDR3 DNA sequence: TGCAGTGCTCCAGGGACTAGCGGCTGGGCCCAGTACTTC. Its protein is CSAPGTSGWAQYF.

This rearrangement joins TRBV20-1 to TRBJ2-3, with D maybe TRBD1 (5 bases). The germline V and J ends were trimmed by 1 base and 0 bases, with 11 bases remaining between them. This CDR3 comprises 15 residues. Germline-derived CDR1 and CDR2 are DFQATT and SNEGSKA (reference sequence). CDR3 residues: CSARGQQPSTDTQYF. The CDR3 nucleotides read TGCAGTGCTAGAGGACAGCAGCCTAGCACAGATACGCAGTATTTT.

The chain is built from TRBV6-5 and TRBJ1-1; D remains ambiguous. This CDR3 has 13 residues. Germline CDR1 MNHEY, CDR2 SVGAGI. Trimming took off 6 bases at V and 3 bases at J, with 11 bases between the two ends. This chain's CDR3 is CASRFPGYTEAFF. DNA for the CDR3: TGTGCCAGCAGATTCCCAGGCTACACTGAAGCTTTCTTT.

This clonotype was counted between two and nine times. This chain connects TRBV29-1 to TRBJ2-7; tentative D call: TRBD1 (5 bases). Germline assignment: CDR1 SQVTM and CDR2 ANQGSEA. V gave up 6 bases and J gave up 4 bases, with 10 bases separating them. The CDR3 extends over 11 amino acids. The CDR3 nucleotides are TGCAGCGTAGACCAGGGATACGAGCAGTACTTC. It encodes CSVDQGYEQYF.

This clonotype has a single count. The chain couples TRBV7-8 to TRBJ2-7, with D hard to call. V was clipped by 3 bases and J by 7 bases, with 10 bases between them. The CDR3 spans 12 residues. Looked up from germline, CDR1 is SGHVS and CDR2 is FQNEAQ. The CDR3 sequence is CASSFGISEQYF. As DNA, the CDR3 is TGTGCCAGCAGCTTTGGGATCTCTGAGCAGTACTTC.

This clonotype was seen only a few times. The chain joins TRBV6-2 or TRBV6-3 to TRBJ2-3; 10 nucleotides match TRBD1. V was clipped by 6 bases and J by 2 bases; unmatched bases: 5. The CDR3 is 15 amino acids. The germline V gene has CDR1 MNHEY and CDR2 SVGEGT. CDR3 in amino acids: CASRKTGGNTDTQYF. The CDR3 DNA is TGTGCCAGCAGGAAGACAGGGGGCAACACAGATACGCAGTATTTT.

The chain recombines TRBV6-2 or TRBV6-3 with TRBJ1-6; 9 nucleotides align to TRBD1. The germline V gene encodes CDR1 MNHEY and CDR2 SVGEGT. The V gene end was trimmed by 2 bases and the J gene end by 7 bases; junction bases not matched to a gene: 6. CDR3 size: 16 residues. CDR3 in amino acids: CASSYRPDRGNSPLHF. DNA of the CDR3: TGTGCCAGCAGTTACCGCCCGGACAGGGGCAATTCACCCCTCCACTTT.

The J gene is TRBJ1-1, the V gene TRBV2; 7 bases fit TRBD1. The CDR3 sequence is 14 residues long. V lost 8 bases, J lost 4 bases, and 10 bases stayed unmatched. The germline V gene has CDR1 SNHLY and CDR2 FYNNEI. DNA for the CDR3: TGTGCCAGCGGCACTGACAGGGTCTCCACTGAAGCTTTCTTT. It specifies CASGTDRVSTEAFF.

This chain uses TRBV20-1 with TRBJ1-6; D is unresolved. The CDR3 has 14 amino acids. Deletions cut 4 bases from V and 3 bases from J, with 10 bases between. Germline CDR1 is DFQATT and CDR2 is SNEGSKA (reference sequence). The CDR3 reads CSAKNGSYNSPLHF. For the CDR3, the DNA is TGCAGTGCTAAAAACGGGAGCTATAATTCACCCCTCCACTTT.

The rearrangement links TRBV20-1 to TRBJ1-6; D may be TRBD1 (6 bases). V lost 5 bases and J 14 bases, leaving 16 bases between the germline ends. Germline V lookup: CDR1 DFQATT, CDR2 SNEGSKA (reference sequence). The CDR3 spans 12 residues. The CDR3 loop reads CSASPQGFTLHF. CDR3 DNA sequence: TGCAGTGCTTCCCCACAGGGTTTCACCCTCCACTTT.

This chain connects TRBV20-1 to TRBJ2-3; 11 positions match TRBD2. There are 16 residues in the CDR3. J was trimmed by 6 bases and V by 2 bases; bases with no gene match: 10. Germline CDR1 DFQATT, CDR2 SNEGSKA (reference sequence). The CDR3 DNA reads TGCAGTGCTAGACTCCGGACTAGCGGGCAGGCGGATACGCAGTATTTT. Translating it yields CSARLRTSGQADTQYF.

The V and J genes are TRBV6-1 and TRBJ2-2; 11 positions agree with TRBD2. Trimming cost V 7 bases and J 2 bases; bases outside gene matches: 9. Per the germline V gene, CDR1 is MNHNS and CDR2 is SASEGT. The length of the CDR3 is 17 residues. The CDR3, as DNA: TGTGCCAGCAACGCGAGACTAGCGGGGAGCAACACCGGGGAGCTGTTTTTT. Residues: CASNARLAGSNTGELFF.

The chain is built from TRBV7-9 and TRBJ2-7; D is unresolved. The length of the CDR3 is 12 residues. V lost 5 bases to trimming and J lost 5 bases, with 10 bases between them. Germline V gene data show CDR1 as SEHNR and CDR2 as FQNEAQ (reference sequence). Written as DNA, the CDR3 is TGTGCCAGCAGCGTGAACACCGACGAGCAGTACTTC. Translating it yields CASSVNTDEQYF.

The chain combines TRBV20-1 with TRBJ2-5; TRBD2 matches at 11 bases. The J call could be wrong; TRBJ2-7 is a better fit for the DNA end. This CDR3 has 13 residues. The germline V gene has CDR1 DFQATT and CDR2 SNEGSKA (reference sequence). This CDR3 reads CSANSGGADEQYF. For the CDR3, the DNA is TGCAGTGCTAATAGCGGGGGGGCCGACGAGCAGTACTTC.

This clonotype was seen a few times. The rearrangement uses TRBV6-6 and TRBJ2-1; 7 nucleotides line up with TRBD2. The germline gives CDR1 MNHNY, CDR2 SVGAGI (reference sequence). J gave up 6 bases and V 0 bases, and 5 bases lay outside the gene matches. The CDR3 spans 15 residues. DNA of the CDR3: TGTGCCAGCAGTTACTCTCCGGGAGGCTCCAATGAGCAGTTCTTC. It is translated as CASSYSPGGSNEQFF.

This chain joins TRBV25-1 and TRBJ1-2, with D possibly being TRBD1 (6 bases). Looked up from germline, CDR1 is MGHDK and CDR2 is SYGVNS. Trimming removed 2 bases at V and 2 bases at J, with 9 bases between. This CDR3 is built from 14 residues. This chain's CDR3 is CASSEGGANYGYTF. CDR3 DNA: TGTGCCAGCAGTGAAGGGGGCGCGAACTATGGCTACACCTTC.

The chain uses TRBV27 and TRBJ2-1; D may match TRBD1 or TRBD2 (5 bases each). The better agreement between TRBJ2-7 and the DNA end casts doubt on the J call. This CDR3 has 16 amino acids. Per germline, CDR1 MNHEY and CDR2 SMNVEV (reference sequence). The CDR3 coding sequence is TGTGCCAGCAGTTTGGCCGGGGCCAGCTCCTACAATGAGCAGTACTTC. It translates to CASSLAGASSYNEQYF.

This chain links TRBV5-8 with TRBJ2-7, with D perhaps TRBD1 (5 bases). The V and J ends lost 0 bases and 6 bases respectively, with 16 bases between them. The CDR3 is 15 amino acids. Germline V gene sequence: CDR1 SGHTS, CDR2 YDEGEE. The CDR3 reads CASSLGGHDRLEQYF. CDR3 bases: TGTGCCAGCAGCTTGGGTGGACACGACCGTCTCGAGCAGTACTTC.

The V and J genes are TRBV7-2 and TRBJ2-7, with 12 bases that match TRBD2. Germline CDR1 reads SGHTA; CDR2 reads FQGNSA. The CDR3 is 15 residues long. Trimming cost V 4 bases and J 4 bases; bases outside gene matches: 5. The CDR3 DNA follows: TGTGCCAGCAGCTCTCGGACTAGCGGGGTATACGAGCAGTACTTC. Protein: CASSSRTSGVYEQYF.